Below are 20 T cell receptor beta chains sequenced from a single sample in a study of blood T cell repertoires in COVID-19. The table came from immunoSEQ multiplex PCR; TCRdb's copy has only in-frame clones and leaves some out. Of over 130,000 clones in the sample, 80% to 90% were seen once. Specimen: peripheral blood. These receptors came from a man between 65 and 85 years old with acute or convalescent COVID-19.

The J gene is TRBJ1-1, the V gene TRBV4-2, with TRBD1 matching over 10 bases. CDR1 is LGHNA, CDR2 YNFKEQ, per germline. There are 19 residues in the CDR3. The V and J ends lost 1 base and 0 bases, in that order; junction bases with no gene match: 11. The CDR3 DNA is TGTGCCAGCAGCCAAGCCGGGACAGGGGAAGGGATAATGAACACTGAAGCTTTCTTT. Translated: CASSQAGTGEGIMNTEAFF.

This rearrangement joins TRBV24-1 to TRBJ2-5, with 9 bases lining up with TRBD1. The CDR3 consists of 16 residues. Germline CDR1 is KGHDR and CDR2 is SFDVKD. The junction had 5 bases not matched to a gene; V was cut back by 0 bases and J by 4 bases. This chain's CDR3 is CATSDLTGGFGETQYF. CDR3 sequence (DNA): TGTGCCACCAGTGATTTGACAGGGGGCTTTGGAGAGACCCAGTACTTC.

J is TRBJ2-1 and V is TRBV29-1, with a tentative D call TRBD2 (5 bases). The V end was cut by 4 bases, the J end by 6 bases, with 13 bases between. Germline-derived CDR1 and CDR2 are SQVTM and ANQGSEA. CDR3 length: 13 residues. The CDR3 reads CSVAMMGSNEQFF. In DNA, the CDR3 is TGCAGCGTTGCGATGATGGGGAGCAATGAGCAGTTCTTC.

The chain combines TRBV6-4 with TRBJ2-3, with TRBD1 identical over 8 bases. The CDR3 covers 16 residues. With V trimmed by 5 bases and J by 6 bases, 13 bases remained unmatched. CDR1 and CDR2 from the germline V gene are MRHNA and SNTAGT. The CDR3 region has the DNA TGTGCCAGCAGTCCCACCTGGACAGGGTCTGGCGATACGCAGTATTTT. Translation: CASSPTWTGSGDTQYF.

The J gene is TRBJ1-1, the V gene TRBV6-5, with D unclear. The CDR3 has 10 amino acids. CDR1 is MNHEY, CDR2 SVGAGI, per germline. With 5 bases removed from V and 7 bases from J, the gap between germline ends came to 5 bases. The CDR3 coding sequence is TGTGCCAGCAGTCGGGGTGAAGCTTTCTTT. It yields the protein CASSRGEAFF.

This rearrangement joins TRBV7-2 to TRBJ2-7; 11 bases agree with TRBD2. The germline V gene encodes CDR1 SGHTA and CDR2 FQGNSA. This CDR3 spans 15 amino acids. J was trimmed by 5 bases and V by 6 bases; bases with no gene match: 9. The CDR3 is CASSFPSGRFNEQYF. For the CDR3, the DNA is TGTGCCAGCAGTTTCCCTAGCGGGAGGTTCAACGAGCAGTACTTC.

This chain joins TRBV5-1 and TRBJ2-2, with D possibly matching TRBD2 (5 bases). CDR1 and CDR2 from the germline V gene are SGHRS and YFSETQ. The CDR3 extends over 17 amino acids. V lost 4 bases and J 4 bases, leaving 20 bases between the germline ends. This CDR3 is CASSQRGGRVGTGELFF. The CDR3 DNA reads TGCGCCAGCAGCCAACGCGGAGGAAGGGTTGGCACCGGGGAGCTGTTTTTT.

The chain couples TRBV4-3 to TRBJ2-7; D is perhaps TRBD2 (7 bases). Trimming cost V 0 bases and J 3 bases, with 15 bases left between them. CDR3 size: 16 residues. In germline, CDR1 is LGHNA, CDR2 YSLEER. DNA of the CDR3: TGCGCCAGCAGCCAAGAAGGCCGGGGGGCTAGCTACGAGCAGTACTTC. Residues: CASSQEGRGASYEQYF.

This chain links TRBV19 with TRBJ1-3, with 8 bases fitting TRBD1. The V and J ends lost 5 bases and 2 bases, in that order; junction bases with no gene match: 8. The CDR3 extends over 16 amino acids. In germline, CDR1 is LNHDA, CDR2 SQIVND (reference sequence). CDR3 region: CASSARDRLTGNTIYF. DNA of the CDR3: TGTGCCAGTAGTGCCAGGGACAGGCTCACTGGAAACACCATATATTTT. The variable domain in full, completed from reference TRBV19 and TRBJ1-3, reads DGGITQSPKYLFRKEGQNVTLSCEQNLNHDAMYWYRQDPGQGLRLIYYSQIVNDFQKGDIAEGYSVSREKKESFPLTVTSAQKNPTAFYLCASSARDRLTGNTIYFGEGSWLTVV.

V usage is TRBV13 and J usage is TRBJ1-2; possibly TRBD1 for D (6 bases). The CDR3 spans 15 residues. V lost 5 bases and J 4 bases, leaving 17 bases between the germline ends. Germline V gene data show CDR1 as PRHDT and CDR2 as FYEKMQ (reference sequence). This chain's CDR3 is CASSGLDRQFYGYTF. CDR3 DNA: TGTGCCAGCAGCGGGTTAGACAGGCAGTTCTATGGCTACACCTTC.

V gene TRBV5-1 combines with J gene TRBJ2-2; 8 positions agree with TRBD1. V dropped 0 bases and J dropped 5; count of bases not matched to a gene: 6. CDR3 length: 16 amino acids. The V gene's germline CDR1 is SGHRS and CDR2 YFSETQ. The CDR3 is CASSLAGGEDTGELFF. CDR3 bases: TGCGCCAGCAGCTTGGCAGGGGGCGAAGATACCGGGGAGCTGTTTTTT.

This clone was recorded once. The gene calls are TRBV5-6 and TRBJ2-7; 7 bases match TRBD1. After removal of 0 bases from V and 6 bases from J, the junction contained 6 bases not matched to a gene. CDR3 length: 14 amino acids. Per the germline V gene, CDR1 is SGHDT and CDR2 is YYEEEE. The CDR3 coding sequence is TGTGCCAGCAGCTTGGGACAGGGATTGGTCGAGCAGTACTTC. Its protein is CASSLGQGLVEQYF. The variable domain in full, completed from reference TRBV5-6 and TRBJ2-7, reads DAGVTQSPTHLIKTRGQQVTLRCSPKSGHDTVSWYQQALGQGPQFIFQYYEEEERQRGNFPDRFSGHQFPNYSSELNVNALLLGDSALYLCASSLGQGLVEQYFGPGTRLTVT.

This clone was detected a few times. This chain links TRBV6-5 with TRBJ1-6; D unresolved. V was shortened by 4 bases and J by 9 bases, with 10 bases between the two germline ends. Germline V gives CDR1 MNHEY, CDR2 SVGAGI. The CDR3 consists of 13 residues. CDR3 sequence reads: CASSFGGGSPLHF. DNA of the CDR3: TGTGCCAGCAGTTTCGGTGGCGGTTCACCCCTCCACTTT.

The chain uses TRBV7-2 and TRBJ2-3, with 10 bases identical to TRBD2. Germline CDR1 is SGHTA and CDR2 is FQGNSA. The CDR3 contains 18 residues. Unmatched junction bases numbered 16, after V lost 5 bases and J lost 5 bases. The CDR3 DNA sequence: TGTGCCAGCAGCGGACCGAGCGGGAGGGGATTTTGGAAAGATACGCAGTATTTT. It encodes CASSGPSGRGFWKDTQYF.

DNA for the CDR3: TGTGCCAGCAGCCCGCGACAGGGCAGCTCCTACAATGAGCAGTTCTTC. Translation: CASSPRQGSSYNEQFF. V is TRBV7-2 and J is TRBJ2-1, with 7 bases matching TRBD1. Germline V gene sequence: CDR1 SGHTA, CDR2 FQGNSA. After removal of 5 bases from V and 0 bases from J, the junction contained 7 bases not matched to a gene. The CDR3 is 16 amino acids.

The chain recombines TRBV27 with TRBJ2-1; the match to TRBD2 covers 7 bases. V shed 2 bases, J shed 0 bases, and the junction held 1 base outside the gene matches. The CDR3 loop spans 15 amino acids. The germline gives CDR1 MNHEY, CDR2 SMNVEV (reference sequence). CDR3 in amino acids: CASSLGGSSYNEQFF. DNA for the CDR3: TGTGCCAGCAGTTTAGGCGGGAGCTCCTACAATGAGCAGTTCTTC.

The V gene is TRBV9, the J gene TRBJ2-5, with TRBD1 as a possible D gene (6 bases). CDR3 size: 13 residues. V was shortened by 3 bases and J by 7 bases, with 13 bases between the two germline ends. The germline V gene has CDR1 SGDLS and CDR2 YYNGEE. The CDR3 nucleotides are TGTGCCAGCAGCGCTACCACAGGGAGGACCCAGTACTTC. Translated, it gives CASSATTGRTQYF.

The V and J genes are TRBV19 and TRBJ1-5; possible D gene TRBD1, 5 bases. Trimming took off 4 bases at V and 7 bases at J, with 17 bases between the two ends. The germline CDR1 and CDR2 sequences are LNHDA and SQIVND (reference sequence). CDR3 size: 15 residues. DNA of the CDR3: TGTGCCAGTAGTAGGGACGGGAGAGGAGGACAGCCCCAGCATTTT. Its translation: CASSRDGRGGQPQHF.

The CDR3 here is CASSPNRGGGNTIYF. The CDR3 DNA follows: TGTGCCAGCTCACCGAACAGGGGAGGTGGAAACACCATATATTTT. The chain has TRBV18 and TRBJ1-3; 7 nucleotides match TRBD1. Germline assignment: CDR1 KGHSH and CDR2 LQKENI. The CDR3 has 15 amino acids. Trimming cost V 3 bases and J 3 bases; bases outside gene matches: 5.

This chain links TRBV11-2 with TRBJ1-3; D not certain. Germline V gives CDR1 SGHAT, CDR2 FQNNGV. V lost 4 bases and J 3 bases, leaving 13 bases between the germline ends. CDR3 length equals 15 residues. CDR3 amino acids: CASSSVGVGGNTIYF. CDR3 nucleotides: TGTGCCAGCAGCTCCGTCGGGGTGGGTGGAAACACCATATATTTT.